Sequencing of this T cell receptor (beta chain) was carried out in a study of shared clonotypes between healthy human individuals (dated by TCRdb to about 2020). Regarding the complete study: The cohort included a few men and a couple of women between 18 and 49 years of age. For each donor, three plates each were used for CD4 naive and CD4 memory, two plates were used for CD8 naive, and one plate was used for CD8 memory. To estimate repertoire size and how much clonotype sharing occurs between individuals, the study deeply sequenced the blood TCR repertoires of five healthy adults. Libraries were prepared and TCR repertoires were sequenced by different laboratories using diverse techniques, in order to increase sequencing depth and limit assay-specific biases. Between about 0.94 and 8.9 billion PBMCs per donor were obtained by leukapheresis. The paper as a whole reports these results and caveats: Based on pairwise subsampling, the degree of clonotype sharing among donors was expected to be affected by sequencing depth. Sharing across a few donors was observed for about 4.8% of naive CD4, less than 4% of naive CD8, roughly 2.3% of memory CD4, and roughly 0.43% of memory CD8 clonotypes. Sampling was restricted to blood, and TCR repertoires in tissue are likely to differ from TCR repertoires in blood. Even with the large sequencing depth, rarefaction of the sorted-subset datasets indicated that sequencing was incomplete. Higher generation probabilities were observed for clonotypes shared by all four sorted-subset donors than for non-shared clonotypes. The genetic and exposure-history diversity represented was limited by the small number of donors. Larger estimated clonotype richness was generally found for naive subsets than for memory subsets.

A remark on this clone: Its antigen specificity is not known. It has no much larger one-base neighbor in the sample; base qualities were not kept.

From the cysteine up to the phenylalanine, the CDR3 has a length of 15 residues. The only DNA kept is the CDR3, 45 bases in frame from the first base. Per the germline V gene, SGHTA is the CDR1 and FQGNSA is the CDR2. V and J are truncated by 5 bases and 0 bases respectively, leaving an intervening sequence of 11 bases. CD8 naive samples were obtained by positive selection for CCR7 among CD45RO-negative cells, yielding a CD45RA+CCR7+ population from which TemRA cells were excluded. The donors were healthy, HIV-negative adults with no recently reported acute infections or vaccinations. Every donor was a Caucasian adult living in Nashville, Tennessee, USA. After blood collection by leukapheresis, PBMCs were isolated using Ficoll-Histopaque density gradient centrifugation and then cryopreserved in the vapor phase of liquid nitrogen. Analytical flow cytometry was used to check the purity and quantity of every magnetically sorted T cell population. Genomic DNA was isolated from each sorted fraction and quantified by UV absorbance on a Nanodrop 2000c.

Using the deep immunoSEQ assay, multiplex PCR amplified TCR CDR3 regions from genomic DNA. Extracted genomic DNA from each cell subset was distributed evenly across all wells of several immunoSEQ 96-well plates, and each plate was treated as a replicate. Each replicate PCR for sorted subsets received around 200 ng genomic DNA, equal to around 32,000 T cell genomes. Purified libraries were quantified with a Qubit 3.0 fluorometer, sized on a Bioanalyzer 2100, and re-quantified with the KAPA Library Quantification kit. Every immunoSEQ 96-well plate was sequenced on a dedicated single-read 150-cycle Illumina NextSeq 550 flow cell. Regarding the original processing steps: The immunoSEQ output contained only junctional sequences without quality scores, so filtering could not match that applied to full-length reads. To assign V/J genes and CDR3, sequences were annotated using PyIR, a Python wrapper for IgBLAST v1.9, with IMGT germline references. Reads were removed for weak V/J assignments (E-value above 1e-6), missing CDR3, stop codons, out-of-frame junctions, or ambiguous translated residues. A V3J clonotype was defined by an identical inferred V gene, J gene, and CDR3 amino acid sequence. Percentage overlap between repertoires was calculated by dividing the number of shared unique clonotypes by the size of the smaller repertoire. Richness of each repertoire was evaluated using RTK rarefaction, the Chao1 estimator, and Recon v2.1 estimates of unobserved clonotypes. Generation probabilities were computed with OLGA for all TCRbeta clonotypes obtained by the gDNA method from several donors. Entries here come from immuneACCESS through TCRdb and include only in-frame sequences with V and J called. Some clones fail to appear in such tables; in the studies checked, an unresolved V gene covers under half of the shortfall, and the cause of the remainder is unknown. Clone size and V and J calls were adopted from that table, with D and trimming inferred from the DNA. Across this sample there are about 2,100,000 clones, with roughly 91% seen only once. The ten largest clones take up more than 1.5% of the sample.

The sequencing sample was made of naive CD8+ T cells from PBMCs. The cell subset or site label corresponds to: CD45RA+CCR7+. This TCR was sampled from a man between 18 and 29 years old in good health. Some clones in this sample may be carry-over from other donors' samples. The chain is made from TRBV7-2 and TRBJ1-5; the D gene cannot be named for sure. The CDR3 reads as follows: CASSPRTDSNQPQHF. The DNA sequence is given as TGTGCCAGCAGCCCCCGGACGGATAGCAATCAGCCCCAGCATTTT.